The source of this T cell receptor beta chain is a study of T cells in Graves' hyperthyroidism and ophthalmopathy (dated by TCRdb to about 2019). Looking at the study overall: Peripheral blood samples were taken at the time of initial diagnosis, prior to any treatment. A discovery cohort of about a hundred patients, 43 with Graves' ophthalmopathy and 55 to 65 with stable Graves' hyperthyroidism, was used to find distinguishing TCR V-J signatures. Prospective prediction of ophthalmopathy was tested in an independent validation cohort consisting of 18 hyperthyroidism patients and around 16 patients who later progressed to ophthalmopathy. The 100 discovery patients were randomly split 7:3 into training and test sets. In about 6 Graves' hyperthyroidism patients, the study also compared T-cell repertoires from thyroid tissue with T-cell repertoires from blood. After sampling, hyperthyroidism patients received methimazole starting at 30 mg daily, and ophthalmopathy patients received high-dose intravenous methylprednisolone. TCR Vbeta CDR3 sequencing of 130 to 150 peripheral blood samples (more than 40 ophthalmopathy, under 80 hyperthyroidism and approximately 17 progressor patients) is reported in the paper.

This clonotype was counted ten times or more. What this receptor recognizes is not known. Base qualities are missing; no much larger clone stands one base away. The TCR beta CDR3 regions were amplified from RNA transcripts. The first round of RT-PCR for the TCR CDR3 was performed with the HTBI primer set and the Qiagen OneStep RT-PCR kit. The libraries were constructed in a second round of multiplex PCR and then size-selected and purified. Sequencing of the libraries was done on an Illumina HiSeq2000 using paired-end 100 bp reads. The source study handled its data this way. SOAPnuke was used to process the raw data, with reads discarded if the reads contained adapters or uncalled bases, had a mean Phred below 15, or lacked an exact constant-primer or identifier match. High-quality paired reads were merged with COPE v1.2.5, and unique nucleotide sequences were defined as clonotypes. MiTCR v1.1 was used to align clonotypes to the IMGT TRBV, TRBD and TRBJ reference segments. The analysis was restricted to V-J combinations with a frequency above 0.0001, which together covered just over 98% of the repertoires. A TCS score was defined as the ratio between F50 (clonal expansion) and ExV (chaos), using BLOSUM62-based TCRdist between CDR3 peptides within each V-J. Welch's t-statistics and random forest reduced roughly 500 V-J features to 13, which were used in a naive Bayes classifier (R e1071). TCRdb redid the processing of the public reads, applying fastp at Q25 and MiXCR, and retained in-frame beta chains. Rows merge per CDR3 protein into single entries with the most common DNA and genes. These V and J calls originate from TCRdb's pipeline instead of the authors' own analysis. This sample lists some 500,000 distinct CDR3 sequences; under 15% were detected once. The ten most abundant clones make up 15% to 20% of the sample.

General study outcomes and caveats: A 13 V-J signature model separated ophthalmopathy from stable hyperthyroidism, with about 88% sensitivity and 81.08% specificity in cross-validation and 80%/75% in testing. In validation, the model predicted progression to ophthalmopathy with approximately 71% sensitivity and around 72% specificity, a median of around 6.6 months before onset. Sample size was not statistically predetermined, and investigators were not blinded to group allocation. Most expanded thyroid clonotypes (frequency above 0.001) were also detected in blood, a finding suggesting that blood repertoires may reflect thyroid immune responses.

Between the V and J ends, shortened by 2 bases and 0 bases respectively, the junction contains 11 bases. The germline V gene provides CDR1 MNHNS and CDR2 SASEGT. The CDR3 measures 16 amino acids from cysteine to phenylalanine. This entry keeps only the CDR3 DNA: 48 bases, framed from base 1. Stable Graves' hyperthyroidism was defined as no progression to ophthalmopathy during 18 months of follow-up. Hyperthyroidism patients were newly diagnosed, with disease duration under 2 months, and aged 18 to 65 years. Patients with uncontrolled infections, other autoimmune diseases, pregnancy or lactation were excluded. Clinical symptoms, serum thyroxine and TRAb, thyroid ultrasound, and orbital computed tomography formed the basis for the diagnoses. PBMCs were separated from under 12 ml of fresh peripheral blood using Ficoll-Paque density gradient centrifugation. Total RNA was extracted with Trizol reagent, and quality was checked on an Agilent 2100 Bioanalyzer.

This TCR derives from a woman younger than 30 with Graves' hyperthyroidism. The specimen was blood. This receptor chain uses TRBV6-1 and TRBJ1-3; no D gene is confidently identified. This receptor has the CDR3 CASSEIGALSGNTIYF. The DNA reads as follows: TGTGCCAGCAGTGAAATTGGAGCTCTCTCTGGAAACACCATATATTTT.